This TCR beta chain comes out of a study of beta chain features in type 1 diabetes. Reverse transcribing all isolated RNA meant expressed TCRB transcripts were sequenced. Profiled with immunoSEQ multiplex PCR; TCRdb holds only in-frame clones, not every one. The profile covers 330,000 or so clones, with around 13% appearing a single time and over 5.5% taken by the ten largest. Via the markers CD45RO/CCR7/CD25/CD127/CD95/CD27, stem cell-like memory, regulatory, central memory and naive CD4+ cells were sorted. Trimming shortened V by 2 bases and J by 6 bases, and 19 bases separated the two germline ends. From germline, CDR1 is SGHNT and CDR2 YENEEA. The CDR3 consists of 16 residues.

This sequence was found in a man aged 30 to 39 in good health. The J gene is TRBJ2-5, the V gene TRBV11-3; TRBD1 is a possible D gene (6 bases). The sample consisted of central memory CD4+ T cells from blood. The CDR3 loop reads CASSLTPVRGAKTQYF. The CDR3 DNA sequence: TGTGCCAGCAGCTTAACCCCGGTCAGGGGCGCGAAGACCCAGTACTTC.